These 4 T cell receptor beta chains share one sample of origin, sequenced in a study of metastatic and nonmetastatic thyroid tumors. TCRdb reprocessed the PCR reads via MiXCR. Seen here are 20,000 or so clones, less than 20% observed once, and the top ten hold roughly a fifth. There were no patients who had received any treatment before thyroid surgery. Sequenced input: blood. Receptor source: a female donor with papillary thyroid cancer or a benign thyroid nodule (not recorded which). Some clones in this sample may be carry-over from other donors' samples.

This clone appeared a few times. The genes are TRBV28 and TRBJ2-1; 7 positions agree with TRBD2. J gave up 3 bases and V 4 bases, and 3 bases lay outside the gene matches. This CDR3 region has 14 residues. Germline V lookup: CDR1 MDHEN, CDR2 SYDVKM. CDR3 DNA: TGTGCCAGCAGTTATACTAGCGACTACAATGAGCAGTTCTTC. Translated, it gives CASSYTSDYNEQFF.

This clone was found many times. The CDR3 is CASSDTPPGLAFSGANVLTF. The CDR3 DNA sequence: TGTGCCAGCAGCGATACCCCACCGGGACTAGCGTTCTCTGGGGCCAACGTCCTGACTTTC. The chain combines TRBV7-9 with TRBJ2-6; 10 bases are a match to TRBD2. The J segment lost 0 bases and the V segment lost 5 bases, leaving 13 bases of the junction unmatched. The CDR3 is made up of 20 amino acids. Germline CDR1 and CDR2: SEHNR and FQNEAQ (reference sequence).

This clone has at least ten counts. This chain connects TRBV14 to TRBJ2-6, with D tentatively TRBD1 (6 bases). Germline-derived CDR1 and CDR2 are SGHDN and FVKESK. CDR3 length: 17 residues. The V and J ends lost 1 base and 3 bases respectively, with 13 bases between them. CDR3 sequence: CASSQVQGFGGANVLTF. The CDR3 DNA follows: TGTGCCAGCAGCCAAGTTCAGGGGTTCGGTGGGGCCAACGTCCTGACTTTC.

This clone was observed a handful of times. This chain connects TRBV6-2 or TRBV6-3 to TRBJ1-2; D gene uncertain. V was cut by 3 bases and J by 5 bases, with 4 bases left in between. Germline V lookup: CDR1 MNHEY, CDR2 SVGEGT. This CDR3 region has 11 residues. In DNA form, the CDR3 reads TGTGCCAGCAGTTATGGGTATGGCTACACCTTC. Amino acid sequence: CASSYGYGYTF.